Reported below is one T cell receptor (beta chain). This sample was included in a study of T cell changes during pregnancy in multiple sclerosis. Profiling relied on immunoSEQ multiplex PCR, and the TCRdb table lists in-frame clones only, not all of them. The sample includes around 34,000 clones, roughly 93% of them seen just once. Germline V CDR1 and CDR2: SGHTA, FQGNSA. V lost 5 bases to trimming and J lost 2 bases; unmatched junction nucleotides: 11. The CDR3 covers 18 residues. The chain has TRBV7-2 and TRBJ1-4; 10 positions agree with TRBD1. This sequence originates from a female donor with multiple sclerosis, enrolled in a pregnancy study. Source: CD4+ T cells from peripheral blood mononuclear cells, taken in the second trimester of pregnancy. The CDR3 loop is CASSPTRDRGATNEKLFF. In nucleotides, the CDR3 is TGTGCCAGCAGCCCAACCCGGGACAGGGGCGCGACTAATGAAAAACTGTTTTTT.